A selection of T cell receptor beta chains follows, all from one sample in a study of blood T cells in healthy people across ages. TCRdb reprocessed the 5' RACE reads with MiXCR, giving one entry per CDR3 protein. The sample contains 700,000 to 800,000 distinct CDR3 sequences, around 40% of which appear only once. Sequencing used blood. The receptor set was obtained from a woman between 55 and 75 years old in good health. CDR3s include the opening cysteine and the closing phenylalanine or tryptophan. Fields, in order: J gene, V gene, clone size, D gene, CDR3 protein, CDR3 DNA. The D gene is left open where the match is weak. Clone size is stated in some rows and not others, as once, few, many or a class when expanded.

j_gene: TRBJ1-2; v_gene: TRBV9; abundance: many; d_gene: NA; CDR3aa: CASSADYLNYGYTF; CDR3nt: TGTGCCAGCAGCGCGGACTACCTTAACTATGGCTACACCTTC
j_gene: TRBJ2-3; v_gene: TRBV10-3; abundance: many; d_gene: NA; CDR3aa: CAISEHTDTQYF; CDR3nt: TGTGCCATCAGTGAGCACACAGATACGCAGTATTTT
j_gene: TRBJ2-7; v_gene: TRBV4-1; abundance: NA; d_gene: TRBD2; CDR3aa: CASSQGSGGGTYEQYF; CDR3nt: TGCGCCAGCAGCCAAGGGAGCGGGGGGGGAACCTACGAGCAGTACTTC
j_gene: TRBJ2-5; v_gene: TRBV5-5; abundance: few; d_gene: NA; CDR3aa: CASSWGLQGETQYF; CDR3nt: TGTGCCAGCAGCTGGGGACTCCAGGGAGAGACCCAGTACTTC
j_gene: TRBJ1-1; v_gene: TRBV18; abundance: few; d_gene: NA; CDR3aa: CASLTPGRGDTEAFF; CDR3nt: TGTGCCAGCCTAACTCCGGGCCGAGGGGACACTGAAGCTTTCTTT
j_gene: TRBJ2-7; v_gene: TRBV2; abundance: once; d_gene: NA; CDR3aa: CARGSQGGEQYF; CDR3nt: TGTGCCAGGGGAAGTCAGGGAGGCGAGCAGTACTTC
j_gene: TRBJ1-2; v_gene: TRBV5-6; abundance: few; d_gene: NA; CDR3aa: CASSVRGRSGYTF; CDR3nt: TGTGCCAGCAGCGTCAGGGGACGCAGTGGCTACACCTTC
j_gene: TRBJ1-2; v_gene: TRBV3-1; abundance: NA; d_gene: NA; CDR3aa: CASRGLVDYGYTF; CDR3nt: TGTGCCAGCAGGGGGTTGGTGGACTATGGCTACACCTTC
j_gene: TRBJ2-7; v_gene: TRBV28; abundance: NA; d_gene: TRBD1; CDR3aa: CATPGQGPHEQYF; CDR3nt: TGTGCCACCCCAGGACAGGGTCCCCACGAGCAGTACTTC
j_gene: TRBJ2-5; v_gene: TRBV5-6; abundance: few; d_gene: NA; CDR3aa: CASSLGLEQETQYF; CDR3nt: TGTGCCAGCAGCTTGGGACTGGAACAAGAGACCCAGTACTTC
j_gene: TRBJ2-3; v_gene: TRBV20-1; abundance: few; d_gene: NA; CDR3aa: CSARRGARSTDTQYF; CDR3nt: TGCAGTGCTAGAAGGGGGGCCCGTAGCACAGATACGCAGTATTTT
j_gene: TRBJ2-1; v_gene: TRBV7-2; abundance: few; d_gene: TRBD2; CDR3aa: CAVAGTSGSKASWGEQFF; CDR3nt: TGTGCCGTCGCCGGGACTAGCGGGAGTAAGGCGTCCTGGGGTGAGCAGTTCTTC
j_gene: TRBJ1-5; v_gene: TRBV20-1; abundance: NA; d_gene: NA; CDR3aa: CSARDNWGNQPQHF; CDR3nt: TGCAGTGCTAGAGATAATTGGGGAAATCAGCCCCAGCATTTT
j_gene: TRBJ2-7; v_gene: TRBV18; abundance: few; d_gene: NA; CDR3aa: CASSPSFPYEQYF; CDR3nt: TGTGCCAGCTCACCAAGCTTCCCCTACGAGCAGTACTTC
j_gene: TRBJ1-5; v_gene: TRBV18; abundance: NA; d_gene: TRBD1; CDR3aa: CASSEGTGPQPQHF; CDR3nt: TGTGCCAGCTCCGAAGGGACAGGGCCTCAGCCCCAGCATTTT
j_gene: TRBJ1-6; v_gene: TRBV3-1; abundance: NA; d_gene: NA; CDR3aa: CASSPDRTSSPLHF; CDR3nt: TGTGCCAGCAGCCCGGACAGAACCAGTTCACCCCTCCACTTT
j_gene: TRBJ1-3; v_gene: TRBV5-1; abundance: NA; d_gene: NA; CDR3aa: CASSLDVGSSGNTIYF; CDR3nt: TGCGCCAGCAGCTTGGATGTCGGAAGCTCTGGAAACACCATATATTTT
j_gene: TRBJ2-1; v_gene: TRBV27; abundance: few; d_gene: TRBD1; CDR3aa: CASGLTGDVFDEQFF; CDR3nt: TGTGCCAGCGGGCTCACAGGGGACGTGTTCGATGAGCAGTTCTTC
j_gene: TRBJ2-3; v_gene: TRBV12-3/TRBV12-4; abundance: many; d_gene: NA; CDR3aa: CASSYGDTQYF; CDR3nt: TGTGCCAGCAGTTACGGGGATACGCAGTATTTT
j_gene: TRBJ2-2; v_gene: TRBV27; abundance: few; d_gene: TRBD2; CDR3aa: CASSLGLAGGNTGELFF; CDR3nt: TGTGCCAGCAGTCTAGGACTAGCGGGGGGAAACACCGGGGAGCTGTTTTTT
j_gene: TRBJ2-7; v_gene: TRBV29-1; abundance: many; d_gene: TRBD1; CDR3aa: CSSSGGDEQYF; CDR3nt: TGCAGCTCGTCAGGGGGCGACGAGCAGTACTTC
j_gene: TRBJ2-3; v_gene: TRBV6-5; abundance: few; d_gene: NA; CDR3aa: CVSKATDTQYF; CDR3nt: TGTGTCAGCAAGGCGACAGATACGCAGTATTTT
j_gene: TRBJ2-5; v_gene: TRBV29-1; abundance: NA; d_gene: NA; CDR3aa: CSVQDGQETQYF; CDR3nt: TGCAGCGTTCAGGACGGACAAGAGACCCAGTACTTC
j_gene: TRBJ2-3; v_gene: TRBV7-3; abundance: NA; d_gene: TRBD2; CDR3aa: CASSQGTSGGTDTQYF; CDR3nt: TGTGCCAGCAGCCAGGGGACTAGCGGCGGGACAGATACGCAGTATTTT
j_gene: TRBJ2-1; v_gene: TRBV28; abundance: NA; d_gene: NA; CDR3aa: CASSFGGQYEQFF; CDR3nt: TGTGCCAGCAGTTTCGGGGGGCAATATGAGCAGTTCTTC
j_gene: TRBJ2-3; v_gene: TRBV7-3; abundance: NA; d_gene: NA; CDR3aa: CASSFGSSGTDTQYF; CDR3nt: TGTGCCAGCAGCTTTGGTTCTAGCGGCACAGATACGCAGTATTTT
j_gene: TRBJ1-1; v_gene: TRBV29-1; abundance: NA; d_gene: NA; CDR3aa: CSVVMEYTEAFF; CDR3nt: TGCAGCGTTGTGATGGAATACACTGAAGCTTTCTTT
j_gene: TRBJ2-7; v_gene: TRBV20-1; abundance: NA; d_gene: NA; CDR3aa: CSARTQAYEQYF; CDR3nt: TGCAGTGCTCGGACGCAAGCCTACGAGCAGTACTTC
j_gene: TRBJ2-1; v_gene: TRBV6-6; abundance: NA; d_gene: NA; CDR3aa: CASNRRPRLTYNEQFF; CDR3nt: TGTGCCAGCAACCGTCGTCCCAGGCTTACCTACAATGAGCAGTTCTTC
j_gene: TRBJ2-7; v_gene: TRBV11-3; abundance: NA; d_gene: TRBD2; CDR3aa: CASSGPTGLAGGLSSYNEQYF; CDR3nt: TGTGCCAGCAGCGGGCCCACCGGACTAGCGGGGGGGTTGAGCTCCTACAATGAGCAGTACTTC
j_gene: TRBJ2-1; v_gene: TRBV6-2/TRBV6-3; abundance: NA; d_gene: TRBD2; CDR3aa: CASRGADGFSGIVNKQFF; CDR3nt: TGTGCCAGCAGGGGGGCGGATGGCTTTAGCGGGATCGTAAATAAGCAGTTCTTC
j_gene: TRBJ1-5; v_gene: TRBV20-1; abundance: few; d_gene: TRBD1; CDR3aa: CSARIRDRPNQPQHF; CDR3nt: TGCAGTGCTAGAATCCGGGACAGGCCTAATCAGCCCCAGCATTTT
j_gene: TRBJ2-1; v_gene: TRBV12-3/TRBV12-4; abundance: few; d_gene: TRBD2; CDR3aa: CASSSGLAGVSNEQFF; CDR3nt: TGTGCCAGCAGTTCGGGACTAGCGGGGGTTTCGAATGAGCAGTTCTTC
j_gene: TRBJ1-1; v_gene: TRBV10-3; abundance: NA; d_gene: NA; CDR3aa: CASAQGLNTEAFF; CDR3nt: TGTGCCAGCGCACAGGGATTGAACACTGAAGCTTTCTTT
j_gene: TRBJ2-3; v_gene: TRBV20-1; abundance: NA; d_gene: TRBD2; CDR3aa: CSANPSAGGLITDTQYF; CDR3nt: TGCAGTGCGAACCCATCTGCGGGGGGACTGATCACAGATACGCAGTATTTT
j_gene: TRBJ1-4; v_gene: TRBV20-1; abundance: few; d_gene: NA; CDR3aa: CSARPGTTEKLFF; CDR3nt: TGCAGTGCTAGACCCGGGACTACTGAAAAACTGTTTTTT
j_gene: TRBJ2-3; v_gene: TRBV20-1; abundance: NA; d_gene: NA; CDR3aa: CSARGQGSATDTQYF; CDR3nt: TGCAGTGCTAGAGGACAAGGTAGTGCAACAGATACGCAGTATTTT
j_gene: TRBJ2-1; v_gene: TRBV20-1; abundance: NA; d_gene: TRBD2; CDR3aa: CSAGGSEDYNEQFF; CDR3nt: TGCAGTGCCGGGGGGTCAGAGGACTACAATGAGCAGTTCTTC
j_gene: TRBJ2-7; v_gene: TRBV5-5; abundance: NA; d_gene: NA; CDR3aa: CASSGEVWYEQYF; CDR3nt: TGTGCCAGCAGCGGGGAGGTATGGTACGAGCAGTACTTC
j_gene: TRBJ2-2; v_gene: TRBV27; abundance: NA; d_gene: NA; CDR3aa: CASRQGINTGELFF; CDR3nt: TGTGCCAGCAGGCAGGGTATAAACACCGGGGAGCTGTTTTTT
j_gene: TRBJ1-2; v_gene: TRBV4-2; abundance: NA; d_gene: TRBD1; CDR3aa: CASSQDSWTGRVYTF; CDR3nt: TGTGCCAGCAGCCAAGACTCGTGGACAGGTCGCGTTTACACCTTC
j_gene: TRBJ1-2; v_gene: TRBV4-3; abundance: NA; d_gene: NA; CDR3aa: CASSQDHRKISYGYTF; CDR3nt: TGCGCCAGCAGCCAAGATCACAGGAAAATTTCCTATGGCTACACCTTC
j_gene: TRBJ2-7; v_gene: TRBV4-2; abundance: few; d_gene: TRBD1; CDR3aa: CASSQAGQGGYEQYF; CDR3nt: TGTGCCAGCAGCCAAGCGGGACAGGGGGGGTACGAGCAGTACTTC
j_gene: TRBJ2-7; v_gene: TRBV20-1; abundance: NA; d_gene: NA; CDR3aa: CSPQRTASYEQYF; CDR3nt: TGCAGTCCCCAAAGGACAGCCTCCTACGAGCAGTACTTC
j_gene: TRBJ1-1; v_gene: TRBV5-5; abundance: once; d_gene: NA; CDR3aa: CASSSGQQPGTLIGSEAFF; CDR3nt: TGTGCCAGCAGCTCAGGACAGCAGCCCGGAACACTGATCGGGAGTGAAGCTTTCTTT
j_gene: TRBJ2-3; v_gene: TRBV5-1; abundance: NA; d_gene: NA; CDR3aa: CASSLGTGPSTDTQYF; CDR3nt: TGCGCCAGCAGCTTGGGGACCGGGCCTAGCACAGATACGCAGTATTTT
j_gene: TRBJ2-5; v_gene: TRBV5-1; abundance: NA; d_gene: TRBD2; CDR3aa: CASSIGLAGAGETQYF; CDR3nt: TGCGCCAGCAGCATCGGACTAGCGGGGGCGGGGGAGACCCAGTACTTC
j_gene: TRBJ2-1; v_gene: TRBV7-9; abundance: few; d_gene: NA; CDR3aa: CASGIAGEQFF; CDR3nt: TGTGCCAGCGGGATTGCGGGTGAGCAGTTCTTC
j_gene: TRBJ2-7; v_gene: TRBV7-2; abundance: NA; d_gene: TRBD1; CDR3aa: CASSLRQGGNEQYF; CDR3nt: TGTGCCAGCAGCTTACGACAGGGGGGAAACGAGCAGTACTTC
j_gene: TRBJ2-3; v_gene: TRBV21-1; abundance: NA; d_gene: NA; CDR3aa: CASSARKEGRTSTDTQYF; CDR3nt: TGTGCCAGCAGCGCCAGAAAAGAAGGCAGAACTAGCACAGATACGCAGTATTTT
j_gene: TRBJ2-7; v_gene: TRBV10-3; abundance: NA; d_gene: TRBD2; CDR3aa: CAIRDIGTSEYEQYF; CDR3nt: TGTGCCATCAGGGACATCGGGACTAGCGAGTACGAGCAGTACTTC
j_gene: TRBJ2-7; v_gene: TRBV9; abundance: NA; d_gene: NA; CDR3aa: CASSVGPGGAEQYF; CDR3nt: TGTGCCAGCAGCGTGGGGCCAGGAGGGGCCGAGCAGTACTTC
j_gene: TRBJ1-4; v_gene: TRBV28; abundance: NA; d_gene: NA; CDR3aa: CASRATNGKLFF; CDR3nt: TGTGCCAGCAGGGCTACTAACGGGAAACTGTTTTTT
j_gene: TRBJ2-5; v_gene: TRBV29-1; abundance: few; d_gene: TRBD1; CDR3aa: CSVVRGNNEQYF; CDR3nt: TGCAGCGTTGTCAGGGGGAACAATGAGCAGTACTTC
j_gene: TRBJ1-6; v_gene: TRBV7-2; abundance: once; d_gene: NA; CDR3aa: CASSLQAVNNSPLHF; CDR3nt: TGTGCCAGCAGCTTACAGGCGGTGAATAATTCACCCCTCCACTTT
j_gene: TRBJ2-1; v_gene: TRBV30; abundance: once; d_gene: NA; CDR3aa: CARQGGASGYNEQFF; CDR3nt: TGTGCCCGCCAGGGGGGGGCTAGCGGATACAATGAGCAGTTCTTC
j_gene: TRBJ2-7; v_gene: TRBV6-2/TRBV6-3; abundance: once; d_gene: TRBD1; CDR3aa: CASSRGGQGTYEQYF; CDR3nt: TGTGCCAGCAGCCGAGGGGGACAGGGAACCTACGAGCAGTACTTC
j_gene: TRBJ2-7; v_gene: TRBV5-1; abundance: NA; d_gene: TRBD1; CDR3aa: CASGSGTGDAYEQYF; CDR3nt: TGCGCCAGCGGATCTGGGACAGGGGATGCCTACGAGCAGTACTTC